The present TCR beta chain was sequenced within a study of shared clonotypes between healthy human individuals. Whole-study context: Three plates were used per donor for CD4 naive, three for CD4 memory, two for CD8 naive and one for CD8 memory.

Germline CDR1 and CDR2: SEHNR and FQNEAQ (reference sequence). Between the trimmed V and J ends, which lost 1 base and 4 bases, there was a span of 11 bases. The CDR3 spans 14 residues. Genomic DNA from each subset was divided evenly over several immunoSEQ plates. This table comes from immunoSEQ multiplex PCR, and its TCRdb copy is limited to in-frame clones, with some not included. The profile shows around 690,000 clones, about 92% of them singletons. The specimen sequenced was memory CD8+ T cells from PBMCs. Subset here: CD45RO+ cells pooled with CCR7-negative TemRA cells. This chain connects TRBV7-9 to TRBJ2-7; the D gene is possibly TRBD1 (7 bases). This receptor was taken from a man aged 18 to 35 in good health. Some clones in this sample may be carry-over from other donors' samples. CDR3 in DNA: TGTGCCAGCAGCTTAGGCGGGACAGATTACGAGCAGTACTTC. Its protein product is CASSLGGTDYEQYF.